The 27 T cell receptor beta chains presented below share a single source sample, sequenced in a study of control samples from healthy donors and cancer patients. The table came from immunoSEQ multiplex PCR; TCRdb's copy has only in-frame clones and leaves some out. Here the sample spans some 130,000 clones, over 85% being singletons. What was sequenced was blood. These receptor sequences come from a man aged 25-40 years in good health.

The J gene is TRBJ2-4, the V gene TRBV7-9, with no clear D. V dropped 4 bases and J dropped 13 bases, with 14 bases sitting between them. This CDR3 comprises 12 residues. CDR1 SEHNR and CDR2 FQNEAQ come from the germline V gene (reference sequence). DNA for the CDR3: TGTGCCAGCAGCTCGGCCGGGCAAGGACAGTACTTC. Translated: CASSSAGQGQYF.

This clone was picked up a small number of times. V gene TRBV6-4 combines with J gene TRBJ2-1; either TRBD1 or TRBD2 may fit D (6 bases each). With 0 bases removed from V and 3 bases from J, the gap between germline ends came to 12 bases. Germline-derived CDR1 and CDR2 are MRHNA and SNTAGT. The length of the CDR3 is 16 residues. As DNA, the CDR3 is TGTGCCAGCAGTGACTCGATGGAGGGGGGCTACAATGAGCAGTTCTTC. This encodes CASSDSMEGGYNEQFF.

This clone was counted only a few times. The rearrangement uses TRBV7-3 and TRBJ2-3; 7 bases line up with TRBD2. Germline CDR1 SGHTA, CDR2 FQGTGA. Trimming took 5 bases from V and 5 from J; bases not matched to a gene: 10. CDR3 length: 15 residues. The CDR3 region is CASSTTSARGDTQYF. The CDR3 DNA follows: TGTGCCAGCAGCACTACTAGCGCAAGGGGAGATACGCAGTATTTT.

This sequence joins TRBV27 and TRBJ2-7; 10 bases agree with TRBD2. Germline values: CDR1 MNHEY, CDR2 SMNVEV (reference sequence). V gave up 3 bases and J gave up 6 bases; unmatched junction bases: 2. The CDR3 has 13 amino acids. CDR3 protein: CASSFRTSGEQYF. In DNA form, the CDR3 reads TGTGCCAGCAGTTTTAGGACTAGCGGCGAGCAGTACTTC.

The genes are TRBV28 and TRBJ1-2; 8 nucleotides match TRBD1. The germline CDR1 and CDR2 sequences are MDHEN and SYDVKM. J gave up 8 bases and V 4 bases, and 15 bases lay outside the gene matches. The CDR3 loop spans 16 amino acids. The CDR3 here is CASSSPATGGIYGYTF. In DNA form, the CDR3 reads TGTGCCAGCAGTTCCCCCGCCACAGGGGGGATTTACGGCTACACCTTC.

V usage is TRBV2 and J usage is TRBJ1-1, with D tentatively TRBD1 (5 bases). Germline V gene data show CDR1 as SNHLY and CDR2 as FYNNEI. V lost 4 bases, J lost 2 bases, and 17 bases lay in between. CDR3 size: 16 residues. This CDR3 reads CASSAGGRRPNTEAFF. The CDR3 DNA follows: TGTGCCAGCAGTGCCGGGGGTAGGAGGCCCAACACTGAAGCTTTCTTT.

The chain combines TRBV9 with TRBJ1-2; a weak D match, TRBD1 (6 bases). Germline-derived CDR1 and CDR2 are SGDLS and YYNGEE. CDR3 length: 13 residues. The germline V and J ends were trimmed by 3 bases and 7 bases, with 13 bases remaining between them. Here the CDR3 reads CASSDLLGAGYTF. CDR3 nucleotides: TGTGCCAGCAGCGACCTTCTGGGGGCTGGCTACACCTTC.

The chain combines TRBV11-2 with TRBJ2-7; 11 bases align to TRBD2. Trimming at V came to 1 base and at J to 4 bases, leaving 9 bases not matched to a gene. Germline V gives CDR1 SGHAT, CDR2 FQNNGV. The CDR3 extends over 17 amino acids. This CDR3 reads CASSLVGSGRGSYEQYF. In DNA, the CDR3 is TGTGCCAGCAGCTTAGTAGGTAGCGGGAGGGGATCGTACGAGCAGTACTTC.

This chain uses TRBV7-9 with TRBJ2-1; 12 bases agree with TRBD2. The germline V gene has CDR1 SEHNR and CDR2 FQNEAQ (reference sequence). The CDR3 has 18 residues. Unmatched junction bases numbered 11, after V lost 3 bases and J lost 5 bases. The CDR3 DNA reads TGTGCCAGCAGCTTGGGGACTTGGACTAGCGGGAACAACAATGAGCAGTTCTTC. Amino acid sequence: CASSLGTWTSGNNNEQFF.

The V and J genes are TRBV27 and TRBJ1-4; D call uncertain. The CDR3 is made up of 15 amino acids. Germline CDR1 MNHEY, CDR2 SMNVEV (reference sequence). V lost 6 bases, J lost 0 bases, and 11 bases lay in between. CDR3: CASRPFDATNEKLFF. The CDR3, as DNA: TGTGCCAGCAGGCCTTTTGATGCAACTAATGAAAAACTGTTTTTT.

J is TRBJ2-2 and V is TRBV5-8, with 7 nucleotides matching TRBD1. Trimming removed 4 bases from V and 6 bases from J; junction bases left unmatched: 9. Germline assignment: CDR1 SGHTS and CDR2 YDEGEE. CDR3 size: 15 residues. The CDR3 DNA is TGTGCCAGCAGCCGAGCCATAGGGGGCCCCGGGGAGCTGTTTTTT. Protein sequence: CASSRAIGGPGELFF.

This rearrangement joins TRBV13 to TRBJ1-1, with 7 bases matching TRBD1. CDR1 and CDR2 (germline): PRHDT, FYEKMQ (reference sequence). This CDR3 has 19 residues. J was trimmed by 2 bases and V by 3 bases; bases with no gene match: 18. CDR3 residues: CASSFIVPGQFSSNTEAFF. The CDR3, as DNA: TGTGCCAGCAGCTTTATAGTCCCGGGACAGTTTTCGTCCAACACTGAAGCTTTCTTT.

The genes are TRBV9 and TRBJ2-4, with TRBD1 matching 8 bases. The CDR3 runs 21 residues. Germline V gene sequence: CDR1 SGDLS, CDR2 YYNGEE. V shed 1 base and J 0 bases; nucleotides not matched to a gene: 18. The CDR3 DNA reads as TGTGCCAGCAGCGTACAGGGGGCGGGTGGGGCTTCCTTAATAGCCAAAAACATTCAGTACTTC. This translates into CASSVQGAGGASLIAKNIQYF.

This chain links TRBV11-2 with TRBJ2-1; 11 bases line up with TRBD2. The CDR3 consists of 16 residues. Losses at the gene ends were 6 bases for V and 7 bases for J; bases not matched to a gene: 11. Per the germline V gene, CDR1 is SGHAT and CDR2 is FQNNGV. The CDR3 region is CASRRVAGGPVNEQFF. The CDR3 DNA sequence: TGTGCCAGCAGGCGAGTAGCGGGAGGGCCGGTGAATGAGCAGTTCTTC. Full variable domain (missing parts from reference TRBV11-2 and TRBJ2-1): EAGVAQSPRYKIIEKRQSVAFWCNPISGHATLYWYQQILGQGPKLLIQFQNNGVVDDSQLPKDRFSAERLKGVDSTLKIQPAKLEDSAVYLCASRRVAGGPVNEQFFGPGTRLTVL.

The gene calls are TRBV5-4 and TRBJ1-1, with no clear D. Germline V gene lookup returns CDR1 SGHNT and CDR2 YYREEE (reference sequence). The V gene lost 2 bases and the J gene lost 0 bases, with 11 bases spanning the gap. This CDR3 is 15 amino acids long. CDR3 bases: TGTGCCAGCAGCTTAGTCGGCCAGATGAACACTGAAGCTTTCTTT. Translating gives CASSLVGQMNTEAFF.

The V and J genes are TRBV18 and TRBJ1-2, with D unclear. Germline loops: CDR1 KGHSH, CDR2 LQKENI. V lost 4 bases and J 0 bases, leaving 12 bases between the germline ends. The CDR3 runs to 15 residues. CDR3 amino acids: CASSLRTDPNYGYTF. CDR3 bases: TGTGCCAGCTCACTACGGACCGACCCTAACTATGGCTACACCTTC.

The genes are TRBV2 and TRBJ1-5; D gene unclear. The CDR3 has 12 residues. The germline V gene encodes CDR1 SNHLY and CDR2 FYNNEI. Trimming removed 2 bases from V and 7 bases from J, with 6 bases in between. The CDR3 spells CASSERPQPQHF. The CDR3 region has the DNA TGTGCCAGCAGTGAACGGCCCCAGCCCCAGCATTTT.

The chain is built from TRBV9 and TRBJ2-2; TRBD1 is a possible D gene (5 bases). V lost 0 bases to trimming and J lost 2 bases, with 11 bases between them. Germline V lookup: CDR1 SGDLS, CDR2 YYNGEE. The CDR3 has 16 residues. The CDR3, as DNA: TGTGCCAGCAGCGTAGGAACAGGAGTCAACACCGGGGAGCTGTTTTTT. Amino acids: CASSVGTGVNTGELFF.

The chain employs TRBV4-3 and TRBJ1-3; weak D call: TRBD1 (6 bases). CDR1 and CDR2 from the germline V gene are LGHNA and YSLEER. Trimming left V 1 base short and J 3 bases short, with 13 bases between. The CDR3 is made up of 16 amino acids. CDR3 sequence reads: CASSQGTVAIGNTIYF. CDR3 nucleotides: TGCGCCAGCAGCCAAGGGACAGTGGCAATTGGAAACACCATATATTTT.

V is TRBV12-5 and J is TRBJ1-3; the D is unclear. Deletions cut 6 bases from V and 2 bases from J, with 8 bases between. The CDR3 sequence is 13 residues long. Germline V CDR1 and CDR2: LGHNT, FRNRAP. CDR3 loop: CASGRTAGNTIYF. The CDR3, as DNA: TGTGCTAGTGGCCGGACCGCTGGAAACACCATATATTTT.

V and J are TRBV19 and TRBJ1-3; D is unclear. V gave up 5 bases and J gave up 0 bases, with 11 bases separating them. Germline values: CDR1 LNHDA, CDR2 SQIVND (reference sequence). The CDR3 is made up of 15 amino acids. CDR3 loop: CASSPRPGSGNTIYF. DNA of the CDR3: TGTGCCAGTAGTCCAAGGCCAGGCTCTGGAAACACCATATATTTT.

Comments on this clone: An end of the junction does not agree with germline; a read error may underlie this. The V gene is TRBV7-7, the J gene TRBJ2-2; the D gene could be TRBD1 or TRBD2 (6 bases each). This CDR3 contains 14 residues. Per the germline V gene, CDR1 is SSHAT and CDR2 is FNYEAQ (reference sequence). DNA for the CDR3: TGTGCTAGCAGCCGCGGGACACCCACCGGGGAGCTGTTTTTT. As protein: CASSRGTPTGELFF.

This rearrangement joins TRBV4-1 to TRBJ2-1; tentatively, D is TRBD1 (5 bases). Trimming cost V 4 bases and J 15 bases, with 13 bases left between them. Germline CDR1 and CDR2: MGHRA and YSYEKL. CDR3 length: 11 amino acids. The CDR3 DNA reads TGCGCCAGCAGCCGTGGACAAAATCTGTTCTTC. Its translation is CASSRGQNLFF.

This clone has just one count. V gene TRBV2 combines with J gene TRBJ2-3; the match to TRBD1 covers 9 bases. The CDR3 is made up of 15 amino acids. Germline V gene lookup returns CDR1 SNHLY and CDR2 FYNNEI. Trimming removed 6 bases from V and 3 bases from J; junction bases left unmatched: 7. The CDR3: CASRFDRGKTDTQYF. CDR3 coding DNA: TGTGCCAGCAGGTTCGACAGGGGGAAGACAGATACGCAGTATTTT.

The chain combines TRBV2 with TRBJ2-7; 9 positions agree with TRBD2. J lost 2 bases, V lost 7 bases, and 6 bases had no gene match. CDR3 length: 14 amino acids. CDR1 is SNHLY, CDR2 FYNNEI, per germline. The CDR3 is CASKWTSVTYEQYF. Here the CDR3 DNA reads TGTGCCAGCAAATGGACTAGCGTTACCTACGAGCAGTACTTC.

V is TRBV19 and J is TRBJ2-7; TRBD2 agrees at 11 bases. V trimming: 6 bases; J trimming: 6 bases; junction bases outside the gene matches: 4. Per germline, CDR1 LNHDA and CDR2 SQIVND (reference sequence). The CDR3 contains 13 residues. The CDR3 is CASSPGTSGEQYF. The DNA of the CDR3 is TGTGCCAGTAGCCCCGGGACTAGCGGCGAGCAGTACTTC.

The V call is TRBV5-6, the J call TRBJ2-2; a weak D match, TRBD1 (5 bases). Trimming took off 2 bases at V and 6 bases at J, with 11 bases between the two ends. CDR3 length: 14 amino acids. Germline-derived CDR1 and CDR2 are SGHDT and YYEEEE. CDR3 in DNA: TGTGCCAGCAGCTTTTTTTCAGGGTCCGGGGAGCTGTTTTTT. Translation gives CASSFFSGSGELFF.